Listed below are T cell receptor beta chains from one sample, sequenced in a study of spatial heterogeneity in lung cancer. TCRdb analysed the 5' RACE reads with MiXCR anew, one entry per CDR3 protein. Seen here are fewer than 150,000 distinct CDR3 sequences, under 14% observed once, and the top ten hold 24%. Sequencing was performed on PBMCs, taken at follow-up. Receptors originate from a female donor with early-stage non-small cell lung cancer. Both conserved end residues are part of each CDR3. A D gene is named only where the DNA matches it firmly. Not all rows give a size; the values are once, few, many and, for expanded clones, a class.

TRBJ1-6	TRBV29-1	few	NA	TGCAGCGTTGGCCGGGACCTCAATTCACCCCTCCACTTT	CSVGRDLNSPLHF
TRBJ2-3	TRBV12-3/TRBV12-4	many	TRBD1	TGTGCCAGCCGGACAGGTTTATCTACAGATACGCAGTATTTT	CASRTGLSTDTQYF
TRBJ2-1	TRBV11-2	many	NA	TGTGCCAGCAGCTTAGGGCTATACCATGAGCAGTTCTTC	CASSLGLYHEQFF
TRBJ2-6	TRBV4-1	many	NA	TGCGCCAGCAGCGGCATCCGGCAGGGGAGAAGTGTGGGGGCCAACGTCCTGACTTTC	CASSGIRQGRSVGANVLTF
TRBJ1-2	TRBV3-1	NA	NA	TGTGCCAGCAGTCACAGTGACGGGGGGATGAGAGGCTACACCTTC	CASSHSDGGMRGYTF
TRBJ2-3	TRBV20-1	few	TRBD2	TGCAGTGCTAGAGATGGACTAGCGGGAGCAGATACGCAGTATTTT	CSARDGLAGADTQYF
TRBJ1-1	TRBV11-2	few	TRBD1	TGTGCCAGCAGCCCCCTGACAGGGCTAACCCCAGAAGCTTTCTTT	CASSPLTGLTPEAFF
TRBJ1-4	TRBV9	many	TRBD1	TGTGCCAGCAGCGAACAGGGGGCGCATGAAAAACTGTTTTTT	CASSEQGAHEKLFF
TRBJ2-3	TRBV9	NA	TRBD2	TGTGCCAGCAGCCCCCCGGGACTAGCGGGGTACCTGCAGTATTTT	CASSPPGLAGYLQYF
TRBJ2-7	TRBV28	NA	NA	TGTGCCAGCAGTTTCCCGAGGGACTACGAGCAGTACTTC	CASSFPRDYEQYF
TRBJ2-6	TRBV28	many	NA	TGTGCCAGCAGTCAGGGCCTACTCCACTACTCTGGGGCCAACGTCCTGACTTTC	CASSQGLLHYSGANVLTF
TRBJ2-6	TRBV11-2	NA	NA	TGTGCCAGCAGCCCCGGACAAAGGCGCTTGTCTGGGGCCAACGTCCTGACTTTC	CASSPGQRRLSGANVLTF
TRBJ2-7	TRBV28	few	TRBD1	TGTGCCAGCCTGGAAAGAGGACAGGGCTACGAGCAGTACTTC	CASLERGQGYEQYF
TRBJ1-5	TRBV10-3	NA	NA	TGTGCCATCAGTGGGGGGGTCAATCAGCCCCAGCATTTT	CAISGGVNQPQHF
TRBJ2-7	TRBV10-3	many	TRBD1	TGTGCCATCAGCGCCGGGACAGGGCCCTTCAAAACCTACGAGCAGTACTTC	CAISAGTGPFKTYEQYF
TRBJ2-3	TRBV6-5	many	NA	TGTGCCAGCAGTTACTCGATCGCGCCCCAAAGCACAGATACGCAGTATTTT	CASSYSIAPQSTDTQYF
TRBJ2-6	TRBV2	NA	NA	TGTGCCAGCAGTGAAAACCGCTCTGGGGCCAACGTCCTGACTTTC	CASSENRSGANVLTF
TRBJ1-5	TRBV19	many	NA	TGTGCCAGTAGTATAGGTGTCGGGGGGCCGACGAGCAATCAGCCCCAGCATTTT	CASSIGVGGPTSNQPQHF
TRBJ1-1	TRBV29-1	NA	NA	TGCAGCGTTGAAGGGATCATGACGGCAAGGAGGAACACTGAAGCTTTCTTT	CSVEGIMTARRNTEAFF
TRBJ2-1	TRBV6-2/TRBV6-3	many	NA	TGTGCCAGCAGTCAACTTAGAATCGGACTGGCGGGTTACAATGAGCAGTTCTTC	CASSQLRIGLAGYNEQFF
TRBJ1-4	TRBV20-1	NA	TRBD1	TGCAGTGCTAGGCAGGGGGCGGCTAATGAAAAACTGTTTTTT	CSARQGAANEKLFF
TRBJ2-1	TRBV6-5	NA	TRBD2	TGTGCCAGAACGACTAGCGGGAGCTCCTACAATGAGCAGTTCTTC	CARTTSGSSYNEQFF
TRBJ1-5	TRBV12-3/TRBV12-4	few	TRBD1	TGTGCCAGCAGCCCGGGACAGGGGAGCAATCAGCCCCAGCATTTT	CASSPGQGSNQPQHF
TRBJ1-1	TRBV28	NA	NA	TGTGCCAGCAGGGAGACAGTGAACACTGAAGCTTTCTTT	CASRETVNTEAFF
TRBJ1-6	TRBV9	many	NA	TGTGCCAGCAGCGTAGATAATGGAAATTCACCCCTCCACTTT	CASSVDNGNSPLHF
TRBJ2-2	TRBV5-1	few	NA	TGCGCCAGCAGCCCCCGAGCCACGAACACCGGGGAGCTGTTTTTT	CASSPRATNTGELFF
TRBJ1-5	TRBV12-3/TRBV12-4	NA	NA	TGTGCCAGCAGCACAAACAGGGTAGGGCCCCAGCATTTT	CASSTNRVGPQHF
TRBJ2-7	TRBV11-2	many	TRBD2	TGTGCCAGCAGCTCGGGACTAGCGGGCTACGAGCAGTACTTC	CASSSGLAGYEQYF
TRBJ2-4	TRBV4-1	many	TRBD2	TGCGCCAGCAGCCCGGGACTAGCGGGAGGGCCGGTCAAAAACATTCAGTACTTC	CASSPGLAGGPVKNIQYF
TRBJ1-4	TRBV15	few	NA	TGTGCCACCAGCAGCCGCGGGGATGTTGGTGAAAAACTGTTTTTT	CATSSRGDVGEKLFF
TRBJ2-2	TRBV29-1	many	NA	TGCAGCGTTGCAGGGTCAGTCACCGGGGAGCTGTTTTTT	CSVAGSVTGELFF
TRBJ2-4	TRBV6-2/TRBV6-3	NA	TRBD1	TGTGCCAGCAGTAACACCTGGACAGGGTCCAAAAACATTCAGTACTTC	CASSNTWTGSKNIQYF
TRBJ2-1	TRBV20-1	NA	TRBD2	TGCAGTGCTAGAGGAAAGGGACTAGCGGGCTTCAGGAGTGAGCAGTTCTTC	CSARGKGLAGFRSEQFF
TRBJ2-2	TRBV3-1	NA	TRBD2	TGTGCCAGCAGCCTATCTGGACTAGTGAGCACCGGGGAGCTGTTTTTT	CASSLSGLVSTGELFF
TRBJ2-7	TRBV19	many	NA	TGTGCCAGTAGTATTTCCGGCTACAGCACCTACGAGCAGTACTTC	CASSISGYSTYEQYF
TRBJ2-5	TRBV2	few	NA	TGTGCCAGCAGTACAGGCCGAACCACCCAAGAGACCCAGTACTTC	CASSTGRTTQETQYF
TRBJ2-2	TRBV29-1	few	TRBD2	TGCAGCGTTGAGCGGGAGCGCACCGGGGAGCTGTTTTTT	CSVERERTGELFF
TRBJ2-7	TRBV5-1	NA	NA	TGCGCCAGCAGCTTGGCCGGTGACTCCAACGAGCAGTACTTC	CASSLAGDSNEQYF
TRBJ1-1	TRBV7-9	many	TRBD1	TGTGCCAGCAGCTTCGAGACAGGGGCAGCTTTCTTT	CASSFETGAAFF
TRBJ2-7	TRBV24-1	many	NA	TGTGCCACCAGTGACGGGCCGTTCTACGAGCAGTACTTC	CATSDGPFYEQYF
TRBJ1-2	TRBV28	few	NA	TGTGCCAGCAGAGCTAACTATGGCTACACCTTC	CASRANYGYTF
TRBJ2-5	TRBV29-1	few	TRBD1	TGCAGCGCCGAACGCCCTGACAGGGGGCCATGGGAGACCCAGTACTTC	CSAERPDRGPWETQYF
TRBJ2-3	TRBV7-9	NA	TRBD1	TGTGCCAGCAGCCTCCGACAGGGAACGAGCACAGATACGCAGTATTTT	CASSLRQGTSTDTQYF
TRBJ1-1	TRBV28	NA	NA	TGTGCCAGCAGTAGGGGGGGCAGAACGAACACTGAAGCTTTCTTT	CASSRGGRTNTEAFF
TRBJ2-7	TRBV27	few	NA	TGTGCCAGCGCCCTGCGGGGTACCTACGAGCAGTACTTC	CASALRGTYEQYF
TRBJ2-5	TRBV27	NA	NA	TGTGCCAGCAGGTCTACCCAAGAGACCCAGTACTTC	CASRSTQETQYF
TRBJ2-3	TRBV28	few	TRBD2	TGTGCCAGCAGTTACGTAGCGGGGAACATAGTGCAGTATTTT	CASSYVAGNIVQYF
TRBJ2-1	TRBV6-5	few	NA	TGTGCCAGCAGTAATGACGAAAGCTCCTACAATGAGCAGTTCTTC	CASSNDESSYNEQFF
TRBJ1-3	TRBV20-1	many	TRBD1	TGCAGTGCTAGAGGGGACAGGCGTTCCTCTGGAAACACCATATATTTT	CSARGDRRSSGNTIYF
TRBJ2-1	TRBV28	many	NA	TGTGCCAGCAGTGTGACCTACAATGAGCAGTTCTTC	CASSVTYNEQFF
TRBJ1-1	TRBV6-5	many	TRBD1	TGTGCCAGCAGGGGACAGGGAGTCAACACTGAAGCTTTCTTT	CASRGQGVNTEAFF
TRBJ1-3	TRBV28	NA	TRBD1	TGTGCCAGCAGCCGAGGGGGCAACTCTGGAAACACCATATATTTT	CASSRGGNSGNTIYF
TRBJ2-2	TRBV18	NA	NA	TGTGCCAGCTCACCAGGGCTGACAGTGGCCGGGGAGCTGTTTTTT	CASSPGLTVAGELFF